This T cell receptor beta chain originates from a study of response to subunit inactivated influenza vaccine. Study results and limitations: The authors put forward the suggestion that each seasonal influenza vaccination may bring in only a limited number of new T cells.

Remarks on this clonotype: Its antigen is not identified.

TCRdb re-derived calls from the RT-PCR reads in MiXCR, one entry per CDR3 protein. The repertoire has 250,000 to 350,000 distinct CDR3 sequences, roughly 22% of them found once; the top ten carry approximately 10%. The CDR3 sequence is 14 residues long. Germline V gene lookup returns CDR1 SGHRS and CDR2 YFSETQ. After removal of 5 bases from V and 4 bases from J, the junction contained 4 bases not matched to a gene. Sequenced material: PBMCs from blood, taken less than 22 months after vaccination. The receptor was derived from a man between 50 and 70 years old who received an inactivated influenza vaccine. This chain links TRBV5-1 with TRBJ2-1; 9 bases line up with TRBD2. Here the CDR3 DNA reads TGCGCCAGCAGTGCTAGCGGGGATTACAATGAGCAGTTCTTC. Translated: CASSASGDYNEQFF.